These 14 T cell receptor beta chains originate from one sample sequenced in a study of T cells in Graves' hyperthyroidism and ophthalmopathy. Amplification of TCR beta CDR3 regions used RNA as the template. A first-round RT-PCR of the TCR CDR3 used the HTBI primer set. One entry per CDR3 protein results from TCRdb running MiXCR on the multiplex PCR reads. This sample has hundreds of thousands of distinct CDR3 sequences, with 13% found just once. The sample consisted of blood. Every receptor here comes from a woman younger than 35 with Graves' hyperthyroidism.

This chain joins TRBV5-6 and TRBJ1-2, with a possible D match to TRBD1 (5 bases). This CDR3 has 15 amino acids. V lost 4 bases and J lost 3, with 16 bases in between. From germline, CDR1 is SGHDT and CDR2 YYEEEE. For the CDR3, the DNA is TGTGCCAGCAGCCTCCTCCGAAGGGGTTACTATGGCTACACCTTC. Its translation is CASSLLRRGYYGYTF. The whole variable domain, remainder taken from reference TRBV5-6 and TRBJ1-2, is DAGVTQSPTHLIKTRGQQVTLRCSPKSGHDTVSWYQQALGQGPQFIFQYYEEEERQRGNFPDRFSGHQFPNYSSELNVNALLLGDSALYLCASSLLRRGYYGYTFGSGTRLTVV.

In this sample, this clonotype turned up many times. At one end the junction does not follow the germline gene, possibly because of a read error. The V call is TRBV7-3, the J call TRBJ2-1; TRBD1 matches at 9 bases. The germline gives CDR1 SGHTA, CDR2 FQGTGA. CDR3 length: 14 residues. The CDR3 nucleotides read TGTGCCAGCAGCGTAACAGGGGGCCTGAATGAGCAGTTCTTC. Its protein is CASSVTGGLNEQFF.

At least ten counts were recorded for this clonotype. This chain connects TRBV3-1 to TRBJ2-7, with D unclear. This CDR3 region has 15 residues. Germline CDR1 is LGHDT and CDR2 is YNNKEL (reference sequence). Trimming shortened V by 2 bases and J by 5 bases, and 16 bases separated the two germline ends. The CDR3 DNA follows: TGTGCCAGCAGCCAATCGGGCAATCGAGGCAACGAGCAGTACTTC. Translated: CASSQSGNRGNEQYF.

There are many counts of this clonotype. The chain carries TRBV28 and TRBJ2-1; tentatively, D is TRBD1 or TRBD2 (5 bases each). Germline CDR1 MDHEN, CDR2 SYDVKM. The V gene lost 6 bases and the J gene lost 5 bases, with 20 bases spanning the gap. This CDR3 is built from 16 residues. The CDR3 coding sequence is TGTGCCAGCAGCACCTCGACGGGGCGCCTTGACAATGAGCAGTTCTTC. It translates to CASSTSTGRLDNEQFF.

This clonotype was observed a few times. This sequence may be a read error, since a much larger clone differs from it by one base. This sequence joins TRBV12-3 or TRBV12-4 and TRBJ2-7; weak D call: TRBD1 (5 bases). The CDR3 length is 13 residues. The CDR3 DNA reads TGTGCCAGCAGTTTGGGGCAGAACTACGAGCGGTACTTC. Translated: CASSLGQNYERYF.

The rearrangement joins TRBV7-9 to TRBJ1-4; possibly TRBD1 for D (5 bases). This CDR3 is built from 13 residues. V dropped 2 bases and J dropped 10 bases, with 11 bases sitting between them. Germline V gene lookup returns CDR1 SEHNR and CDR2 FQNEAQ (reference sequence). Here the CDR3 reads CASSLSRESKLFF. In DNA, the CDR3 is TGTGCCAGCAGCTTATCCAGGGAGTCAAAACTGTTTTTT.

This clonotype was counted a few times. The chain combines TRBV18 with TRBJ2-1, with a possible D match to TRBD2 (5 bases). V gave up 3 bases and J gave up 5 bases, with 11 bases separating them. From germline, CDR1 is KGHSH and CDR2 LQKENI. This CDR3 comprises 14 residues. The CDR3 here is CASSPGLRHNEQFF. In DNA form, the CDR3 reads TGTGCCAGCTCACCTGGACTGAGGCACAATGAGCAGTTCTTC.

Comments on this clonotype: Its ends do not fully match the called genes, so a read error is possible. V gene TRBV28 combines with J gene TRBJ2-7; 12 bases match TRBD2. The CDR3 is 16 residues long. Germline-derived CDR1 and CDR2 are MDHEN and SYDVKM. The CDR3 spells CASSFPLAGGVYEQHF. CDR3 DNA: TGTGCCAGCAGTTTTCCCCTAGCGGGAGGGGTCTACGAGCAGCACTTC.

This clonotype was found many times. V and J are TRBV6-1 and TRBJ1-4, with D perhaps matching TRBD1 (6 bases). The V gene's germline CDR1 is MNHNS and CDR2 SASEGT. With 7 bases removed from V and 7 bases from J, the gap between germline ends came to 19 bases. The CDR3 sequence is 15 residues long. For the CDR3, the DNA is TGTGCCAGCATCCACTCTGGGGGGGCTGGTGAAAAACTGTTTTTT. It encodes CASIHSGGAGEKLFF.

This chain connects TRBV20-1 to TRBJ2-1; TRBD2 matches at 8 bases. Germline loops: CDR1 DFQATT, CDR2 SNEGSKA (reference sequence). The trim removed 0 bases at V and 6 bases at J, leaving 4 bases unmatched. The CDR3 extends over 14 amino acids. CDR3 in amino acids: CSARDSREVNEQFF. CDR3 nucleotide sequence: TGCAGTGCTAGAGATTCGCGGGAGGTCAATGAGCAGTTCTTC.

This clonotype was seen many times. The chain joins TRBV20-1 to TRBJ2-7; the match to TRBD2 covers 12 bases. Germline V lookup: CDR1 DFQATT, CDR2 SNEGSKA (reference sequence). This CDR3 spans 14 amino acids. J lost 4 bases, V lost 2 bases, and 3 bases had no gene match. This chain's CDR3 is CSARTTSGSYEQYF. The CDR3 DNA follows: TGCAGTGCTAGAACGACTAGCGGGAGTTACGAGCAGTACTTC.

The rearrangement uses TRBV6-2 or TRBV6-3 and TRBJ2-2; 9 nucleotides align to TRBD2. The J segment lost 1 base and the V segment lost 4 bases, leaving 13 bases of the junction unmatched. Per germline, CDR1 MNHEY and CDR2 SVGEGT. The length of the CDR3 is 19 residues. The CDR3 protein is CASSSLTSGTSLNTGELFF. The CDR3 DNA reads TGTGCCAGCAGTTCCCTGACTAGCGGAACCTCTTTGAACACCGGGGAGCTGTTTTTT.

This clonotype was counted ten times or more. The J gene is TRBJ1-1, the V gene TRBV3-1, with D unclear. The CDR3 is made up of 13 amino acids. V was trimmed by 3 bases and J by 4 bases, leaving 9 bases between them. Looked up from germline, CDR1 is LGHDT and CDR2 is YNNKEL (reference sequence). CDR3 loop: CASSQGISTEAFF. The CDR3 nucleotides read TGTGCCAGCAGCCAGGGAATAAGCACTGAAGCTTTCTTT.

As regards this clonotype: This may come from a read error, since a much larger clone is one base off. This rearrangement joins TRBV11-1 to TRBJ1-1; D unclear. Germline values: CDR1 SGHAT, CDR2 FQDESV (reference sequence). CDR3 length: 14 residues. V was pared by 5 bases and J by 3 bases, with 13 bases between. The CDR3 DNA is TGTGCCAGCAGCAGCCCCCGGCGGGACACTGAAGCTTTCTTT. This encodes CASSSPRRDTEAFF.